The sample holds one count of the clone carrying this T cell receptor beta chain. TCRdb's table, derived via immunoSEQ multiplex PCR, lists solely in-frame clones and lacks some. Here the sample spans 140,000 to 150,000 clones, about 95% being singletons. This CDR3 comprises 14 residues. CDR1 and CDR2 from the germline V gene are MDHEN and SYDVKM. V lost 8 bases and J lost 3, with 14 bases in between. This record comes from a study of cytomegalovirus exposure and HLA in healthy donors. This TCR was sampled from a man aged 18 to 30 in good health and CMV-seropositive. Sample: PBMCs. This chain joins TRBV28 and TRBJ1-5; D is possibly TRBD1 (5 bases). The CDR3 loop reads CASDRRGYNQPQHF. The CDR3 bases are TGTGCCAGCGATAGAAGGGGCTACAATCAGCCCCAGCATTTT.